The sequence of this TCR beta chain was determined in a study of cytomegalovirus exposure and HLA in healthy donors. Remarks on this clone: Its antigen is unknown.

General study points: A later analysis revealed that TCR association rates differed between HLA loci, peaking at DRB1 and bottoming out at HLA-C.

Vbeta (60) and Jbeta (13) primers were used in the PCR. TCRdb keeps only in-frame clones here, not all; method: immunoSEQ multiplex PCR. Counted here are under 200,000 clones, around 84% occurring once; the ten biggest clones make up around 1.9%. The origin of this receptor is a man between 18 and 29 years old in good health and CMV-seronegative. The material sequenced was PBMCs.

DNA of the CDR3: TGCGCCAGCAGTATCGGACAGGGGGCGTTGACTGAAGCTTTCTTT. It yields the protein CASSIGQGALTEAFF. The chain joins TRBV5-1 to TRBJ1-1; 11 nucleotides align to TRBD1. CDR3 length: 15 amino acids. The ends lost 5 bases at V and 5 bases at J; junction bases unmatched: 8. From germline, CDR1 is SGHRS and CDR2 YFSETQ.